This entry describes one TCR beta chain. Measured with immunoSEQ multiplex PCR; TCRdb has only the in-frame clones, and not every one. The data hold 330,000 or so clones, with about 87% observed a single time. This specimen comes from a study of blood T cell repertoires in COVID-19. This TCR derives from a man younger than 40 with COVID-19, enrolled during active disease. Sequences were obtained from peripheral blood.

The CDR3: CASSGGQTYNEQFF. The CDR3 region has the DNA TGCGCCAGCAGCGGCGGACAGACCTACAATGAGCAGTTCTTC. The genes are TRBV5-1 and TRBJ2-1, with D tentatively TRBD1 (6 bases). Between the trimmed V and J ends, which lost 4 bases and 2 bases, there was a span of 10 bases. The germline V gene encodes CDR1 SGHRS and CDR2 YFSETQ. The CDR3 length is 14 residues. The full variable domain, rest sourced from reference TRBV5-1 and TRBJ2-1, is KAGVTQTPRYLIKTRGQQVTLSCSPISGHRSVSWYQQTPGQGLQFLFEYFSETQRNKGNFPGRFSGRQFSNSRSEMNVSTLELGDSALYLCASSGGQTYNEQFFGPGTRLTVL.